This entry features one T cell receptor (beta chain) sequence. This clonotype was seen at least ten times. What this receptor recognizes is not known. No base-level quality is on record; no much larger clone is a single base apart. For unsorted PBMC libraries, 2 million PBMCs were used after storage in RNAlater at -80 degrees C until RNA extraction. The multiple sclerosis patients were enrolled in a US clinical protocol that evaluated disease progression with magnetic resonance imaging. Peripheral blood underwent Ficoll-Hypaque density gradient centrifugation to isolate PBMCs, which were then cryopreserved in liquid nitrogen. The data belong to a study of neurological immune-mediated disorders (dated 2019 in TCRdb). General notes on the study: Of the roughly 34 multiple sclerosis patients, approximately 31 had relapsing-remitting MS and 3 had secondary progressive MS. Peripheral blood TCR-beta repertoires from patients with HTLV-I-associated myelopathy (HAM/TSP), patients with multiple sclerosis, and healthy controls were compared in the study using UMI-based sequencing. The roughly 100 TCR-beta libraries included longitudinal samples, technical triplicates and paired sorted CD4+ and CD8+ T-cell subsets alongside PBMC samples. The cohort was made up of 68 subjects, consisting of 15 or so HAM/TSP patients, about 35 multiple sclerosis patients and 20 or so healthy controls. The investigation overall reported the following: Repertoires from 18 of 34 MS patients were grouped by phylogenetic analysis into a cluster of related CDR3 sequences, suggesting a possible repertoire-level signature. Across subjects, expanded clones never shared an identical CDR3 amino acid sequence, which suggests that the TCR-beta repertoires in every group were private. The MS cluster showed no association with clinical or MRI features, and the authors stated that larger cohorts are needed. TCR clonal expansion was highest in HAM/TSP patients and lowest in MS patients, with MS patients falling below even healthy controls.

cDNA synthesis used template-switch 5'RACE with a primer carrying a 10-nucleotide random unique molecular identifier tagging each TCR transcript. Every sequencing run yielded over 190 million TCR-beta sequences covering 15-18 subjects. The RNeasy kit was used for extraction of total RNA. The KAPA Real-time Library Amplification kit was used to amplify TCR-beta VDJ regions with primers targeting the TCR constant region and the 5'RACE anchor. Sample indexes and Illumina adaptors were added in a first PCR, and a second PCR then increased library yield. After Ampure bead purification, the roughly 650 bp TCR product was size-selected on a 2% E-gel SizeSelection system. Before pooling, library quality was assessed on a Bioanalyzer, concentration was determined with Qubit, and library quantification was performed with the Kapa Library Quantification kit. Paired-end 2 x 150 bp sequencing of the libraries was performed on an Illumina HiSeq 2500. To increase sequence diversity, about 23-32% phiX was spiked into each library pool. The published analysis was carried out like this. Quality-filtered reads were processed with the UMI-based MiGEC pipeline, which removed over 75% of raw TCR sequences during error correction. IMGT germline references were used for alignment of VDJ genes, and clonotypes were defined by a unique CDR3 amino acid sequence together with V-J genes. VDJtools evaluated clonal expansion, Shannon diversity and CDR3 relatedness (CalcPairwiseDistances, ClusterSamples); CLCbio workbench built phylogenetic trees. A clone was classed as expanded if it had 8 or more unique UMIs, a cutoff based on coefficient-of-variation modelling across technical triplicates. TCRdb reprocessing: public reads trimmed at Q25 with fastp, clones called with MiXCR, in-frame beta chains kept. Every entry covers one CDR3 protein and lists the most common genes and DNA from its rows. TCRdb's processing, not the authors', yielded these V and J calls. This sample has about 66,000 distinct CDR3 sequences in its table, and under 5% of those were observed once. The ten most abundant clones make up 6.5% to 7.5% of the sample.

Trimming removed 3 bases from V and 7 bases from J, leaving 16 bases between the germline ends. Per the germline V gene, SGHDT is the CDR1 and YYEEEE is the CDR2. Measured from the cysteine to the phenylalanine, the CDR3 is 15 residues long. Only CDR3 DNA remains: 45 bases, in frame from the first base. The receptor's source is a man aged 25 to 40 with multiple sclerosis. Material for sequencing was PBMCs. The V and J genes are TRBV5-6 and TRBJ2-2; a weak D assignment points to TRBD1 (5 bases agree). The nucleotide sequence reads TGTGCCAGCAGCTGGTACATTGACAGCCTCGGGGAGCTGTTTTTT. Its product reads: CASSWYIDSLGELFF.